The source of this TCR beta chain is a study of blood T cell repertoires in COVID-19. Trimming removed 11 bases from V and 2 bases from J; junction bases left unmatched: 10. Germline V lookup: CDR1 SGHAT, CDR2 FQNNGV. The CDR3 contains 14 residues. This clone was seen once. The same CDR3 also results from other DNA sequences found in this sample. Repertoires were generated with immunoSEQ multiplex PCR, while TCRdb's copy carries only in-frame clones and drops some. Of 65,000 to 85,000 clones listed, more than 80% were seen once; the top ten hold about 7%. Sequences were obtained from peripheral blood. The receptor was derived from a human donor in a cohort sampled during active COVID-19. The chain has TRBV11-2 and TRBJ2-5, with 8 positions matching TRBD2. The CDR3 is CACGGLGGQETQYF. The CDR3, as DNA: TGTGCCTGCGGGGGGCTGGGGGGGCAAGAGACCCAGTACTTC.